A single sample gave rise to the 5 T cell receptor beta chains below, sequenced in a study of a mutant IDH1 vaccine in newly diagnosed glioma. Time point meaning: baseline, week 1 (first vaccination visit). Specified treatment: pre-vaccination baseline after standard-of-care therapy. Measured with immunoSEQ multiplex PCR; TCRdb has only the in-frame clones, and not every one. The sample holds roughly 70,000 clones; around 85% are singletons and the top ten take 2.5% to 3.5%. The source was PBMCs, collected from a glioma patient treated with radiotherapy, temozolomide or both. The receptors here all came from a man aged 25-45 years with glioma.

As to this clone: The junction and the germline gene differ at one end; a read error may be behind it. The chain couples TRBV19 to TRBJ2-3; D uncertain. CDR3 length: 13 residues. CDR1 LNHDA and CDR2 SQIVND come from the germline V gene (reference sequence). The CDR3 region has the DNA TGTGCCGGTAGTATCTCCCTCACAGATACGCAGTATTTT. Translated, it gives CAGSISLTDTQYF.

This chain connects TRBV6-4 to TRBJ2-5; D might be TRBD1 (6 bases). From germline, CDR1 is MRHNA and CDR2 SNTAGT. This CDR3 contains 13 residues. Trimming took off 6 bases at V and 3 bases at J, with 11 bases between the two ends. The CDR3 loop is CASSAGQKETQYF. The CDR3 nucleotides are TGTGCCAGCAGCGCCGGACAGAAAGAGACCCAGTACTTC.

The CDR3 DNA sequence: TGCGCCAGCAGCTTGTTCATGTTACAAGGTTCCAGCAATGAGCAGTTCTTC. This gives the protein CASSLFMLQGSSNEQFF. This chain links TRBV5-1 with TRBJ2-1; D unresolved. There are 17 residues in the CDR3. The V gene's germline CDR1 is SGHRS and CDR2 YFSETQ. V lost 1 base to trimming and J lost 6 bases, with 20 bases between them.

The rearrangement links TRBV10-2 to TRBJ2-7; 10 nucleotides line up with TRBD2. The V gene end was trimmed by 9 bases and the J gene end by 4 bases; junction bases not matched to a gene: 21. The CDR3 totals 18 residues. CDR1 is WSHSY, CDR2 SAAADI, per germline. The chain's CDR3 is CASSLDSRVAGGRYEQYF. The CDR3 bases are TGCGCCAGTTCACTGGATTCCCGGGTAGCGGGGGGTAGGTACGAGCAGTACTTC.

V usage is TRBV27 and J usage is TRBJ2-7; no clear D gene. V was shortened by 7 bases and J by 3 bases, with 19 bases between the two germline ends. There are 15 residues in the CDR3. The germline gives CDR1 MNHEY, CDR2 SMNVEV (reference sequence). CDR3 nucleotides: TGTGCCAGCACCTCACGAAGGGAAACTAACTACGAGCAGTACTTC. Encoded protein: CASTSRRETNYEQYF.